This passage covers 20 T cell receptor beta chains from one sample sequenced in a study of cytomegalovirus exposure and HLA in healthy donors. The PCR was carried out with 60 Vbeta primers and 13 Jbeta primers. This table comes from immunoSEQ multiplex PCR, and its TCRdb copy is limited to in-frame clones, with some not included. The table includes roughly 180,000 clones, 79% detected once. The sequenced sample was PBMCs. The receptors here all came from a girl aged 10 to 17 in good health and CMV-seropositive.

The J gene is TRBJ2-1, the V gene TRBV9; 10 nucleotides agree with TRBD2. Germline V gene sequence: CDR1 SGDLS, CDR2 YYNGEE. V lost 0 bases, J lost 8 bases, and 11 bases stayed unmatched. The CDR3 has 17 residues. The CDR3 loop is CASSVVPAGGQVDEQFF. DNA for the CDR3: TGTGCCAGCAGCGTAGTACCAGCGGGGGGGCAGGTCGATGAGCAGTTCTTC.

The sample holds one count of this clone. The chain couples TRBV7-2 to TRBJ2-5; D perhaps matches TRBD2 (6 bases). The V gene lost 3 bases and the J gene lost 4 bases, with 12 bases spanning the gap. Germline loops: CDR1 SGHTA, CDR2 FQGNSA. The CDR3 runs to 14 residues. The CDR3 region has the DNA TGTGCCAGCAGCTTCGGACCGGGGGTAGAGACCCAGTACTTC. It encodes CASSFGPGVETQYF.

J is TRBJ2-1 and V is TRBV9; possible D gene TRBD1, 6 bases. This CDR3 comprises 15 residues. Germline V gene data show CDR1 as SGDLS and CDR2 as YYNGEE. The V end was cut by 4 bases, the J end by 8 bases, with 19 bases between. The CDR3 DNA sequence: TGTGCCAGCAGCCTACAGGGCGCTGGGGCTTATGAGCAGTTCTTC. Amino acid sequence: CASSLQGAGAYEQFF.

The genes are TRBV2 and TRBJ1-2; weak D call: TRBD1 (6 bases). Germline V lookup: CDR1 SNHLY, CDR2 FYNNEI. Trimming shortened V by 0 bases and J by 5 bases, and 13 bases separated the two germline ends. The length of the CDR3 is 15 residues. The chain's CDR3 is CASSEAGGGGYGYTF. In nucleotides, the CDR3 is TGTGCCAGCAGTGAAGCAGGGGGGGGAGGGTATGGCTACACCTTC.

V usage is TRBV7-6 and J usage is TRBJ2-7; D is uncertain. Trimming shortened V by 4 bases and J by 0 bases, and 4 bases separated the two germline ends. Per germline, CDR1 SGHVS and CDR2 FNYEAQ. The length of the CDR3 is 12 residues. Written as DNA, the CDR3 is TGTGCCAGCAGCTCCTCCTCCTACGAGCAGTACTTC. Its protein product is CASSSSSYEQYF. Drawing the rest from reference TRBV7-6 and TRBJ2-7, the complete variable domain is GAGVSQSPRYKVTKRGQDVALRCDPISGHVSLYWYRQALGQGPEFLTYFNYEAQQDKSGLPNDRFSAERPEGSISTLTIQRTEQRDSAMYRCASSSSSYEQYFGPGTRLTVT.

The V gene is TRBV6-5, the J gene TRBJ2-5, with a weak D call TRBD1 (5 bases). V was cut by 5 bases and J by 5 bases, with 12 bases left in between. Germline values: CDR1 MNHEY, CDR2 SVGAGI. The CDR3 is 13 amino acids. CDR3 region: CASSLGRVETQYF. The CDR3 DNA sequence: TGTGCCAGCAGTCTCGGCAGGGTCGAGACCCAGTACTTC.

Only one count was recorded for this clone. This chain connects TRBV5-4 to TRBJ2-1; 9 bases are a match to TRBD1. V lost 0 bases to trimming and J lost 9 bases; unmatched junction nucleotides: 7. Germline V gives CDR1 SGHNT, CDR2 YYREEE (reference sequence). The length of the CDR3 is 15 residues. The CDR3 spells CASSLGGQGFSEQFF. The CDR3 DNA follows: TGTGCCAGCAGCTTGGGAGGACAGGGGTTCAGTGAGCAGTTCTTC.

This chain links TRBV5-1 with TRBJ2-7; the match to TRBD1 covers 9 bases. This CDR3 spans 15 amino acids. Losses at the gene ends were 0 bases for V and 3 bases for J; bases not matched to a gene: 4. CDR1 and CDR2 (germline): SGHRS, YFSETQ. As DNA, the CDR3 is TGCGCCAGCAGCTTGGAGGGGACAGGGATCTACGAGCAGTACTTC. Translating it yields CASSLEGTGIYEQYF.

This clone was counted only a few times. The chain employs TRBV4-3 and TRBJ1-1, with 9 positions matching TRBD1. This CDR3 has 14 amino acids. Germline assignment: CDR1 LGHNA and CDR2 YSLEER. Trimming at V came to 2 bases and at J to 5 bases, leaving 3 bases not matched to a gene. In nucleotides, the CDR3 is TGCGCCAGCAGCCAATTGGACAGGGGTACTGAAGCTTTCTTT. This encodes CASSQLDRGTEAFF.

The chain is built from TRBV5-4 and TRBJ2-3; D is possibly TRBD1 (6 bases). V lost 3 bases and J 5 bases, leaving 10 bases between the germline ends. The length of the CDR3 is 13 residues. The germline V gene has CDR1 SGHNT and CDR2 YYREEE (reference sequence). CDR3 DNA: TGTGCCAGCAGCTGGGGGCCGGAAGATACGCAGTATTTT. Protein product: CASSWGPEDTQYF.

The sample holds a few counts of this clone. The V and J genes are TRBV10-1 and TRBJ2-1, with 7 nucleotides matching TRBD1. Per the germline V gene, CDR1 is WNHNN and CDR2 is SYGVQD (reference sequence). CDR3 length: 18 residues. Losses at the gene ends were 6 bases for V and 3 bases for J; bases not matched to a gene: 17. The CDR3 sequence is CASSKQGTRASNYNEQFF. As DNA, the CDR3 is TGCGCCAGCAGCAAACAGGGGACCAGGGCCTCGAACTACAATGAGCAGTTCTTC.

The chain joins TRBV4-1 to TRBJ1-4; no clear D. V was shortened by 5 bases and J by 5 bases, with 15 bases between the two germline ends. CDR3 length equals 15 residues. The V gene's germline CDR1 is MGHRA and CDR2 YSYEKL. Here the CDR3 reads CASSSGLAVNEKLFF. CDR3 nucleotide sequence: TGCGCCAGCAGCTCAGGACTGGCCGTGAATGAAAAACTGTTTTTT.

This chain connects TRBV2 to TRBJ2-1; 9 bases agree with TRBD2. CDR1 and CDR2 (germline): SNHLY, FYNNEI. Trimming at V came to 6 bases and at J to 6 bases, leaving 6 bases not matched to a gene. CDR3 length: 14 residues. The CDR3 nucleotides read TGTGCCAGCAGCACGGGACTAGCTGTCAATGAGCAGTTCTTC. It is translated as CASSTGLAVNEQFF.

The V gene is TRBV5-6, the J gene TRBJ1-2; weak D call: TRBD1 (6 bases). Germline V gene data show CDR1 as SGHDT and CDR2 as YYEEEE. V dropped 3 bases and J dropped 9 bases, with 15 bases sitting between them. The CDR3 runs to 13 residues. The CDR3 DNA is TGTGCCAGCAGCTCCGCACAGGGAGATAGCTACACCTTC. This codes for CASSSAQGDSYTF.

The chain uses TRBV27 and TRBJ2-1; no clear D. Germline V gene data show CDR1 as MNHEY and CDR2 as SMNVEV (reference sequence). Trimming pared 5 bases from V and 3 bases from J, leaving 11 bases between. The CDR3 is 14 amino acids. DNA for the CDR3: TGTGCCAGCAGTCTCCGTCCTAGCTACAATGAGCAGTTCTTC. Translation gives CASSLRPSYNEQFF.

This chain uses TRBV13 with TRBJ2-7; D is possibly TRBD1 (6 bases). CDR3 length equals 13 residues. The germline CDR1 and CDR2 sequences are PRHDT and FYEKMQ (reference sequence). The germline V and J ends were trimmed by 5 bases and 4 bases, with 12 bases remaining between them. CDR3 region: CASSPGTTYEQYF. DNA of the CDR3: TGTGCCAGCAGCCCCGGGACAACGTACGAGCAGTACTTC. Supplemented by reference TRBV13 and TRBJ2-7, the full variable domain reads AAGVIQSPRHLIKEKRETATLKCYPIPRHDTVYWYQQGPGQDPQFLISFYEKMQSDKGSIPDRFSAQQFSDYHSELNMSSLELGDSALYFCASSPGTTYEQYFGPGTRLTVT.

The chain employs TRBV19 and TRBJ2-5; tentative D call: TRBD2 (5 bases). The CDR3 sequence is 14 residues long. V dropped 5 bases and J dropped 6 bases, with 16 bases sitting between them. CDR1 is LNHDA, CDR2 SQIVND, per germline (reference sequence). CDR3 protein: CASSLQEGSKTQYF. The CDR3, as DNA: TGTGCCAGTAGTCTACAAGAGGGCAGCAAGACCCAGTACTTC.

DNA of the CDR3: TGTGCCTGGAGTGGGGGACAAATTTTCTCTGGAAACACCATATATTTT. Translated: CAWSGGQIFSGNTIYF. This chain uses TRBV30 with TRBJ1-3, with D perhaps matching TRBD1 (6 bases). The germline V gene has CDR1 GTSNPN and CDR2 SVGIG (reference sequence). V was shortened by 1 base and J by 0 bases, with 13 bases between the two germline ends. CDR3 length equals 16 residues.

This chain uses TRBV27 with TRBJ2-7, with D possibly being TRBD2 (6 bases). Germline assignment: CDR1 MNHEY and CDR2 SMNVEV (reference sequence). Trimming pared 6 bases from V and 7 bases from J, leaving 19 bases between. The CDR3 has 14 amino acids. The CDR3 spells CASRLGGFSGEQYF. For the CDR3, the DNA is TGTGCCAGCAGACTCGGGGGTTTTTCGGGAGAGCAGTACTTC.

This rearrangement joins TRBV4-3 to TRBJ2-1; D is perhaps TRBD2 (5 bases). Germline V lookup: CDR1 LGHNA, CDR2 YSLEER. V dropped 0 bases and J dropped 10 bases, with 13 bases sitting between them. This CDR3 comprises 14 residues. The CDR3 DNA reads TGCGCCAGCAGCCAAGATCGGAGGCTCTACGAGCAGTTCTTC. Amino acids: CASSQDRRLYEQFF.